These T cell receptor beta chains were read from a single sample in a study of CD8+CD57+ T cells in acquired aplastic anemia. MiXCR was run by TCRdb on the reads, yielding one entry per CDR3 protein. The table shows approximately 50,000 distinct CDR3 sequences, with approximately 72% occurring only once. Sequences were obtained from sorted CD4+, CD8+, or CD8+CD57+ T cells (not recorded which) from PBMCs. These receptors came from a human donor in good health, serving as a control. CDR3s include the opening cysteine and the closing phenylalanine or tryptophan. D genes are given only for firm matches. Clone size is shown for a subset of rows, as once, few, many or a class of expanded clone.

clone size	J gene	D gene	V gene	CDR3 DNA	CDR3 protein
.	TRBJ2-3	TRBD2	TRBV10-3	TGTGCCATCCAGACTAGCGGGTCTTCAGATACGCAGTATTTT	CAIQTSGSSDTQYF
few	TRBJ1-2	.	TRBV19	TGTGCCAGTAGTATAGGACAGTACCCTAACTATGGCTACACCTTC	CASSIGQYPNYGYTF
.	TRBJ2-5	.	TRBV12-3/TRBV12-4	TGTGCCAGCAGTTTAGTCGGCGGGGAGAATCAAGAGACCCAGTACTTC	CASSLVGGENQETQYF
.	TRBJ1-4	.	TRBV25-1	TGTGCCAGCAGTAGAAGTAATGAAAAACTGTTTTTT	CASSRSNEKLFF
once	TRBJ1-1	.	TRBV2	TGTGCCAGCAACGTGGCAAACACTGAAGCTTTCTTT	CASNVANTEAFF
.	TRBJ1-1	.	TRBV2	TGTGCCAGCAGAGACAGTCCCACTGAAGCTTTCTTT	CASRDSPTEAFF
.	TRBJ1-6	.	TRBV7-2	TGTGCCAGCAGCCTGTGGAATTCACCCCTCCACTTT	CASSLWNSPLHF
.	TRBJ1-3	.	TRBV7-6	TGTGCCAGCAGCTTACAGGGGGGAAACACCATATATTTT	CASSLQGGNTIYF
.	TRBJ2-7	TRBD1	TRBV2	TGTGCCAGCAGCCTTGGGACAGTCAACTCTTACGAGCAGTACTTC	CASSLGTVNSYEQYF
.	TRBJ2-7	.	TRBV7-3	TGTGCCAGCAGCCAGGGGGTAGCGGGAATCTACGAGCAGTACTTC	CASSQGVAGIYEQYF
.	TRBJ1-2	.	TRBV20-1	TGCAGTGCTAGTTCGAACTATGGCTACACCTTC	CSASSNYGYTF
.	TRBJ1-1	.	TRBV7-3	TGTGCCAGCAGCCTACAGAGAAACACTGAAGCTTTCTTT	CASSLQRNTEAFF
.	TRBJ2-7	.	TRBV7-8	TGTGCCAGCAGCAACAGGGTTCCGGGTCCTGGAGGCTCCTACGAGCAGTACTTC	CASSNRVPGPGGSYEQYF
.	TRBJ2-7	.	TRBV7-6	TGTGCCAGCAGCCCATCAACTAGCTACGAGCAGTACTTC	CASSPSTSYEQYF
once	TRBJ2-3	.	TRBV19	TGTGCCAGTAGTACCAGTCCCTACCTCACAGATACGCAGTATTTT	CASSTSPYLTDTQYF
many	TRBJ2-7	.	TRBV6-5	TGTGCCAGCAGTTACCCCGAGCAGTACTTC	CASSYPEQYF
.	TRBJ1-1	.	TRBV2	TGTGCCAGCAGTGCGGGACAAGCGAACACTGAAGCTTTCTTT	CASSAGQANTEAFF
.	TRBJ1-1	.	TRBV10-3	TGTGCCATCAGTGAGTCGAGGCCAGGGTCTTTGAACACTGAAGCTTTCTTT	CAISESRPGSLNTEAFF